This TCR beta chain originates from a study of Graves' ophthalmopathy and Graves' hyperthyroidism. Study at large: Upon initial diagnosis and before any treatment, peripheral blood was collected.

TCR beta CDR3 amplification used RNA transcripts. Following a first-round RT-PCR that used HTBI primers, a second-round multiplex PCR was carried out. TCRdb called the multiplex PCR reads again in MiXCR, with one record for every CDR3 protein. The data show 150,000 to 200,000 distinct CDR3 sequences, 35% to 45% seen once. Study-level points and caveats: Thyroid clonotypes that were expanded above 0.001 frequency mostly also appeared in blood.

CDR3 length equals 15 residues. Unmatched junction bases numbered 6, after V lost 6 bases and J lost 5 bases. Someone took the PBMCs out of more than 9 ml of fresh peripheral blood. Notes on this clonotype: What it binds is unknown.

Sequenced material: peripheral blood. J is TRBJ1-6 and V is TRBV12-3 or TRBV12-4; 8 bases agree with TRBD1. The origin of this receptor is a man aged 25-45 years with Graves' ophthalmopathy. The CDR3 protein is CASRGEGQDNSPLHF. CDR3 coding DNA: TGTGCCAGCAGAGGCGAGGGACAGGATAATTCACCCCTCCACTTT.